The text below deals with one TCR beta chain. Antigen specificity is unknown. These data originate in a study of cytomegalovirus exposure and HLA in healthy donors. PCR was performed using 60 Vbeta and 13 Jbeta primers. Assay: immunoSEQ multiplex PCR; the TCRdb copy retains only in-frame clones and omits some. The sample lists 150,000 to 200,000 clones, around 80% seen once, with roughly 0.76% in the top ten. Study-wide findings and caveats: TCR beta V- and J-gene trimming, according to a later analysis, was linked to a missense DCLRE1C variant. With further analysis later on, most CMV-associated TCR beta chains appeared HLA-restricted.

Unmatched junction bases numbered 10, after V lost 4 bases and J lost 5 bases. Germline V gene lookup returns CDR1 ENHRY and CDR2 SYGVKD. The CDR3 length is 16 residues. The chain joins TRBV10-3 to TRBJ2-3; 9 nucleotides agree with TRBD1. This TCR came from a woman in her thirties or forties in good health and CMV-seronegative. Sequenced material: PBMCs. DNA for the CDR3: TGTGCCATCAGTGGGGAGCCGGGACAGGGAAGAGATACGCAGTATTTT. Translated: CAISGEPGQGRDTQYF.